Reported below is one T cell receptor beta chain. This clonotype counts as medium-sized (0.01 to 0.1%). Its specific antigen is unknown. Within one base of it there is no much larger clone, and no base qualities were kept. A case-control design nested within a healthcare worker cohort in London, UK, was used, with weekly nasopharyngeal swab PCR tests and blood sampling performed. Healthcare workers were recruited between 23 and 31 March 2020, during the week of the UK lockdown, and were followed weekly for up to 16 weeks. The library was prepared using 5' RACE. Sequencer: NextSeq 500. To correct for sequencing error and PCR bias, the TCR library protocol tagged individual cDNA molecules with unique molecular identifiers. Sequencing covered both TCR alpha and beta chains, and within each sample the abundances of alpha and beta sequences were tightly co-correlated. The paper's processing steps were these. Decombinator V4 was used to annotate TCR sequences for V gene, J gene and CDR3. TCRs were defined as expanded if a significant change between any two time points was detected under a Poisson model with p below 0.0001. TCR abundances were normalised to the total number of TCRs sequenced per sample and expressed as counts per million. MAIT TCRs were defined by TRAV1-2 paired with TRAJ12, TRAJ20 or TRAJ33, and iNKT TCRs by TRAV10 paired with TRAJ18. VDJdb, accessed on 1 November 2021, was searched for TCRs annotated for CMV, EBV and SARS-CoV-2, and TCRs annotated for more than one antigen were excluded. The public reads were run again by TCRdb, first through fastp at Q25 and then through MiXCR, and only productive beta chains were kept. Merged by CDR3 protein, the rows form single entries marked with the most common genes and DNA. The V and J calls were not made by the authors but by TCRdb's processing. Counted in this sample were approximately 9,900 distinct CDR3 sequences; around 4.8% of them appeared once. Approximately 9.7% of the sample is in the top ten clones.

The sample belongs to a study of early T cells in non-severe SARS-CoV-2 infection (dated by TCRdb to the early 2020s). For context, the study as a whole: Bulk RNA from unsorted whole blood was used for TCR sequencing, so alpha and beta chains could not be paired. Overall study results and their limits: VDJdb matching was skewed toward anti-spike CD8 responses, so virus-specific expansions were likely underestimated and private and CD4 specificities were missed.

The cysteine opens and the phenylalanine closes a CDR3 of 14 amino acids. The read is trimmed to its CDR3 DNA, 42 bases read in frame from base 1. V is reduced by 3 bases and J by 2 bases, leaving a spacing of 9 bases between them. Sequences SNHLY (CDR1) and FYNNEI (CDR2) are obtained from the germline V gene. What was sequenced was whole blood. Rearrangement joined TRBV2 to TRBJ2-3; a confident D gene designation cannot be given. The receptor comes from an adult who was a healthcare worker with PCR-confirmed SARS-CoV-2 infection or an uninfected control (not recorded which). Here is the DNA: TGTGCCAGCAGTGATTCTCCGTCCACAGATACGCAGTATTTT. Protein translation: CASSDSPSTDTQYF.